Shown below are 31 T cell receptor beta chains from a single sample sequenced in a study of immune cell composition in non-small cell lung cancer. Profiled with immunoSEQ multiplex PCR; TCRdb holds only in-frame clones, not every one. The repertoire has 11,000 to 15,000 clones, 81% of them found once; the top ten carry 11%. The sample consisted of lung tumor tissue. All receptors come from a human donor with non-small cell lung cancer.

The rearrangement links TRBV7-3 to TRBJ2-3, with TRBD2 matching over 9 bases. This CDR3 is 16 amino acids long. Germline loops: CDR1 SGHTA, CDR2 FQGTGA. J gave up 4 bases and V 5 bases, and 10 bases lay outside the gene matches. The CDR3, as DNA: TGTGCCAGCAGCCCCCAGGTAGCGGGAGCCTCAGATACGCAGTATTTT. Its translation: CASSPQVAGASDTQYF.

The gene calls are TRBV10-3 and TRBJ2-1; TRBD1 agrees at 9 bases. V was pared by 11 bases and J by 5 bases, with 7 bases of the junction left unmatched. Germline V CDR1 and CDR2: ENHRY, SYGVKD. The CDR3 is 13 residues long. CDR3 in DNA: TGTGCCTCGCGTGGGACAGGGAACAATGAGCAGTTCTTC. It yields the protein CASRGTGNNEQFF.

This chain links TRBV9 with TRBJ2-3; D is possibly TRBD1 or TRBD2 (5 bases each). Germline CDR1 reads SGDLS; CDR2 reads YYNGEE. This CDR3 comprises 18 residues. V dropped 0 bases and J dropped 0 bases, with 17 bases sitting between them. The CDR3: CASSVEGRSSSSTDTQYF. The DNA for the CDR3 is TGTGCCAGCAGCGTAGAGGGACGGTCCTCTTCTAGCACAGATACGCAGTATTTT.

CDR3 in DNA: TGTGCCAGCAGGTCCAGGGCTGAAGCTTTCTTT. Its protein product is CASRSRAEAFF. V and J are TRBV6-5 and TRBJ1-1; a possible D gene is TRBD1 (5 bases). Germline CDR1 and CDR2: MNHEY and SVGAGI. The CDR3 totals 11 residues. V gave up 6 bases and J gave up 6 bases, with 8 bases separating them.

The J gene is TRBJ2-5, the V gene TRBV11-3; 11 bases are shared with TRBD2. Germline V lookup: CDR1 SGHNT, CDR2 YENEEA. The V segment lost 5 bases and the J segment 5 bases; nucleotides outside the gene matches: 7. CDR3 size: 15 residues. The CDR3 nucleotides read TGTGCCAGCAGCCCGCCGGGACTAGCGGAGGAGACCCAGTACTTC. Translation: CASSPPGLAEETQYF.

The CDR3, as DNA: TGTGCCAGCAGCCAAGATACGGGGGGAGGCGGCTACACCTTC. Encoded protein: CASSQDTGGGGYTF. V gene TRBV4-2 combines with J gene TRBJ1-2, with D possibly matching TRBD1 (5 bases). CDR1 and CDR2 from the germline V gene are LGHNA and YNFKEQ. V lost 0 bases and J 8 bases, leaving 13 bases between the germline ends. The CDR3 loop spans 14 amino acids.

This chain uses TRBV28 with TRBJ2-2, with 9 bases lining up with TRBD1. The germline V gene encodes CDR1 MDHEN and CDR2 SYDVKM. This CDR3 has 17 residues. V trimming: 8 bases; J trimming: 4 bases; junction bases outside the gene matches: 14. In DNA form, the CDR3 reads TGTGCCAGCCCACGGGACAGGGTCGGAAAGGGCACCGGGGAGCTGTTTTTT. This translates into CASPRDRVGKGTGELFF.

V usage is TRBV4-2 and J usage is TRBJ1-4; D is possibly TRBD1 (5 bases). Trimming shortened V by 0 bases and J by 8 bases, and 13 bases separated the two germline ends. Germline V CDR1 and CDR2: LGHNA, YNFKEQ. The CDR3 is 15 amino acids. This CDR3 reads CASSQDYRQREKLFF. The CDR3 DNA sequence: TGTGCCAGCAGCCAAGATTACCGACAGAGGGAAAAACTGTTTTTT.

V gene TRBV11-3 combines with J gene TRBJ2-5; D is unresolved. The CDR3 loop spans 14 amino acids. CDR1 is SGHNT, CDR2 YENEEA, per germline. V lost 1 base, J lost 2 bases, and 8 bases lay in between. Here the CDR3 DNA reads TGTGCCAGCAGCTTAGGGTCTAGACAAGAGACCCAGTACTTC. Translated: CASSLGSRQETQYF.

This clone was detected a few times. The rearrangement links TRBV6-5 to TRBJ1-2; D is ambiguous. V was pared by 5 bases and J by 4 bases, with 14 bases between. The germline gives CDR1 MNHEY, CDR2 SVGAGI. This CDR3 contains 14 residues. CDR3 protein: CASSTRELGYGYTF. CDR3 DNA: TGTGCCAGCAGTACCCGGGAGTTAGGCTATGGCTACACCTTC.

The V and J genes are TRBV9 and TRBJ2-5, with 7 bases aligning to TRBD2. Unmatched junction bases numbered 3, after V lost 0 bases and J lost 1 base. From germline, CDR1 is SGDLS and CDR2 YYNGEE. CDR3 length: 15 amino acids. Here the CDR3 reads CASSVVAGIQETQYF. CDR3 DNA sequence: TGTGCCAGCAGCGTAGTAGCGGGTATCCAAGAGACCCAGTACTTC. Drawing the rest from reference TRBV9 and TRBJ2-5, the complete variable domain is DSGVTQTPKHLITATGQRVTLRCSPRSGDLSVYWYQQSLDQGLQFLIQYYNGEERAKGNILERFSAQQFPDLHSELNLSSLELGDSALYFCASSVVAGIQETQYFGPGTRLLVL.

The genes are TRBV7-2 and TRBJ2-1; D remains unclear. The germline gives CDR1 SGHTA, CDR2 FQGNSA. Trimming cost V 1 base and J 5 bases, with 9 bases left between them. The CDR3 length is 14 residues. The chain's CDR3 is CASSLGGLNNEQFF. The CDR3 DNA reads as TGTGCCAGCAGCTTAGGAGGTCTCAACAATGAGCAGTTCTTC.

The sample holds a few counts of this clone. The chain is built from TRBV9 and TRBJ2-1; D might be TRBD1 (6 bases). Per the germline V gene, CDR1 is SGDLS and CDR2 is YYNGEE. The ends were cut back, 4 bases at V and 3 bases at J, with 11 bases in the middle. The CDR3 is 14 residues long. The CDR3 spells CASSLGQDYNEQFF. CDR3 in DNA: TGTGCCAGCAGCCTGGGACAAGACTACAATGAGCAGTTCTTC.

V usage is TRBV10-3 and J usage is TRBJ2-5; 7 bases line up with TRBD2. The CDR3 runs 15 residues. Looked up from germline, CDR1 is ENHRY and CDR2 is SYGVKD. The V gene end was trimmed by 0 bases and the J gene end by 5 bases; junction bases not matched to a gene: 6. For the CDR3, the DNA is TGTGCCATCAGTGAGTCGCGGGAGAGGGACGAGACCCAGTACTTC. This translates into CAISESRERDETQYF.

The rearrangement joins TRBV6-5 to TRBJ2-5, with D possibly TRBD2 on 6 matching bases. The CDR3 sequence is 14 residues long. Trimming shortened V by 2 bases and J by 5 bases, and 12 bases separated the two germline ends. The V gene's germline CDR1 is MNHEY and CDR2 SVGAGI. CDR3 in DNA: TGTGCCAGCAGTTACAGCTCTAGCGTGGAGACCCAGTACTTC. Protein sequence: CASSYSSSVETQYF.

The chain is built from TRBV6-6 and TRBJ2-7, with TRBD1 matching 8 bases. J was trimmed by 1 base and V by 7 bases; bases with no gene match: 6. The germline V gene encodes CDR1 MNHNY and CDR2 SVGAGI (reference sequence). The length of the CDR3 is 14 residues. CDR3 amino acids: CASKNTGGSYEQYF. DNA of the CDR3: TGTGCCAGCAAAAATACAGGGGGATCCTACGAGCAGTACTTC.

This clone was seen a handful of times. The chain has TRBV25-1 and TRBJ2-2, with a tentative D call TRBD2 (5 bases). This CDR3 is built from 13 residues. The ends were cut back, 2 bases at V and 6 bases at J, with 7 bases in the middle. Germline CDR1 and CDR2: MGHDK and SYGVNS. For the CDR3, the DNA is TGTGCCAGCAGTGAAGAGGGTCCCGGGGAGCTGTTTTTT. Translating it yields CASSEEGPGELFF.

This chain links TRBV7-9 with TRBJ2-7; 7 bases map to TRBD2. With 5 bases clipped from V and 1 base from J, the junction kept 8 bases outside the gene matches. The CDR3 loop spans 15 amino acids. From germline, CDR1 is SEHNR and CDR2 FQNEAQ (reference sequence). The CDR3, as DNA: TGTGCCAGCAGCCTTCGGGAGGCGATTTCCTACGAGCAGTACTTC. It encodes CASSLREAISYEQYF.

DNA for the CDR3: TGTGCCAGCAGCTCAAGTCGAGCTAGCGGGAATGAGCAGTTCTTC. Its protein is CASSSSRASGNEQFF. The chain combines TRBV5-6 with TRBJ2-1; 8 bases are a match to TRBD2. The length of the CDR3 is 15 residues. Germline CDR1 SGHDT, CDR2 YYEEEE. The junction had 9 bases not matched to a gene; V was cut back by 3 bases and J by 7 bases.

The rearrangement uses TRBV12-5 and TRBJ2-7; no firm D call. Germline V gene lookup returns CDR1 LGHNT and CDR2 FRNRAP. V lost 5 bases and J lost 3, with 14 bases in between. The length of the CDR3 is 14 residues. In DNA form, the CDR3 reads TGTGCTAGTGGTCCCGACGGGCTAGTCTACGAGCAGTACTTC. It is translated as CASGPDGLVYEQYF.

The chain combines TRBV11-3 with TRBJ2-2; D remains unclear. V was shortened by 1 base and J by 2 bases, with 2 bases between the two germline ends. The CDR3 is 13 amino acids. In germline, CDR1 is SGHNT, CDR2 YENEEA. CDR3 loop: CASSLANTGELFF. The CDR3 coding sequence is TGTGCCAGCAGCTTAGCCAACACCGGGGAGCTGTTTTTT.

The rearrangement uses TRBV25-1 and TRBJ2-5, with TRBD2 identical over 12 bases. Unmatched junction bases numbered 1, after V lost 2 bases and J lost 3 bases. The CDR3 consists of 15 residues. The V gene's germline CDR1 is MGHDK and CDR2 SYGVNS. The CDR3 sequence is CASSERLAGEETQYF. For the CDR3, the DNA is TGTGCCAGCAGTGAAAGACTAGCGGGAGAAGAGACCCAGTACTTC.

Here the CDR3 reads CASSQGDSYEQYF. In DNA, the CDR3 is TGTGCCAGCAGCCAAGGGGACTCCTACGAGCAGTACTTC. The rearrangement uses TRBV4-2 and TRBJ2-7, with D unresolved. Between the trimmed V and J ends, which lost 1 base and 0 bases, there was a span of 4 bases. CDR3 length: 13 residues. Looked up from germline, CDR1 is LGHNA and CDR2 is YNFKEQ.

The gene calls are TRBV6-1 and TRBJ2-6; the D gene is possibly TRBD1 (5 bases). The CDR3 contains 17 residues. Germline V lookup: CDR1 MNHNS, CDR2 SASEGT. V was trimmed by 2 bases and J by 1 base, leaving 12 bases between them. CDR3 nucleotides: TGTGCCAGCAGTGAAAGGGGCGTGGGGTCTGGGGCCAACGTCCTGACTTTC. This codes for CASSERGVGSGANVLTF.

In this sample, this clone turned up once. This chain uses TRBV5-1 with TRBJ2-7, with D unclear. In germline, CDR1 is SGHRS, CDR2 YFSETQ. V shed 1 base and J shed 5 bases, with 13 bases lying between them. This CDR3 spans 14 amino acids. The CDR3 bases are TGCGCCAGCAGCTTGCTGAAGGATCCGCACGAGCAGTACTTC. It codes for CASSLLKDPHEQYF.

In the case of this clone: One end of the junction fails to match germline, which may point to a read error. The chain couples TRBV7-3 to TRBJ1-2, with 9 bases that match TRBD1. There are 14 residues in the CDR3. The germline CDR1 and CDR2 sequences are SGHTA and FQGTGA. The CDR3 sequence is CASSLTYGTGTPAF. As DNA, the CDR3 is TGTGCCAGCAGCTTAACTTACGGGACAGGGACCCCCGCCTTC.

The chain uses TRBV6-6 and TRBJ2-5; TRBD2 aligns across 10 bases. The trim removed 6 bases at V and 0 bases at J, leaving 4 bases unmatched. Per germline, CDR1 MNHNY and CDR2 SVGAGI (reference sequence). CDR3 length: 15 residues. The CDR3 is CASRRLAGYQETQYF. CDR3 DNA: TGTGCCAGCAGGCGACTAGCGGGTTACCAAGAGACCCAGTACTTC.

This CDR3 is CASSVNGQTNYGYTF. The DNA for the CDR3 is TGTGCCAGCAGCGTCAACGGACAGACTAACTATGGCTACACCTTC. The chain is built from TRBV9 and TRBJ1-2; TRBD1 might be the D (6 bases). Per germline, CDR1 SGDLS and CDR2 YYNGEE. Deletions cut 2 bases from V and 0 bases from J, with 11 bases between. This CDR3 comprises 15 residues.

The chain carries TRBV10-2 and TRBJ2-5; 8 bases line up with TRBD2. Germline CDR1 WSHSY, CDR2 SAAADI. CDR3 length: 15 amino acids. Germline trimming cut 5 bases from V and 3 bases from J; bases unmatched to any gene: 8. The DNA for the CDR3 is TGCGCCAGCAGTCCCGCGACTAGCGTCGAAGAGACCCAGTACTTC. Protein: CASSPATSVEETQYF.

This clone showed up just once. The chain is built from TRBV7-6 and TRBJ2-7; the match to TRBD2 covers 7 bases. Germline V gene sequence: CDR1 SGHVS, CDR2 FNYEAQ. V lost 1 base to trimming and J lost 2 bases; unmatched junction nucleotides: 5. This CDR3 contains 15 residues. CDR3 amino acids: CASSLERGSAYEQYF. The DNA of the CDR3 is TGTGCCAGCAGCTTAGAGCGCGGGAGCGCCTACGAGCAGTACTTC.

The CDR3 bases are TGTGCCAGCAGCCCACAACCTCGGGACCCTCGAGTGACAGATACGCAGTATTTT. It is translated as CASSPQPRDPRVTDTQYF. The chain couples TRBV28 to TRBJ2-3; the D gene could be TRBD1 or TRBD2 (5 bases each). The CDR3 is 18 residues long. CDR1 MDHEN and CDR2 SYDVKM come from the germline V gene. V lost 6 bases to trimming and J lost 3 bases, with 25 bases between them.